This is a list of T cell receptor beta chains from one sample in a study of blood T cell repertoires in COVID-19. Only in-frame clones appear in the TCRdb table, and some are missing; sequencing was by immunoSEQ multiplex PCR. The sample has 30,000 to 35,000 clones; approximately 78% are singletons. Specimen: peripheral blood. Every receptor here comes from an older man with active or convalescent COVID-19. The CDR3 runs from the conserved cysteine through the conserved F or W. A D gene is named only where the DNA matches it firmly. Size values are once, few and many counts, or a class for expanded clones, and some rows have none.

j_gene: TRBJ2-1
abundance: NA
v_gene: TRBV12-5
d_gene: TRBD2
CDR3nt: TGTGCTAGTGGTCCTCTCACTAGCGGGAGTAACTACAATGAGCAGTTCTTC
CDR3aa: CASGPLTSGSNYNEQFF

j_gene: TRBJ2-7
abundance: NA
v_gene: TRBV24-1
d_gene: TRBD1
CDR3nt: TGTGCCACCAGTTCCGGGACAGCTTACGAGCAGTACTTC
CDR3aa: CATSSGTAYEQYF

j_gene: TRBJ2-7
abundance: NA
v_gene: TRBV11-3
d_gene: NA
CDR3nt: TGTGCCAGCAGTCAGGTAGAGGAGCAGTACTTC
CDR3aa: CASSQVEEQYF

j_gene: TRBJ1-2
abundance: NA
v_gene: TRBV28
d_gene: NA
CDR3nt: TGTGCCAGCACCCTTATCGAGGGGGATGACTATGGCTACACCTTC
CDR3aa: CASTLIEGDDYGYTF

j_gene: TRBJ2-3
abundance: NA
v_gene: TRBV5-1
d_gene: TRBD2
CDR3nt: TGCGCCAGCAGCCCACAGACTAGCGGGAGGTTCACAGATACGCAGTATTTT
CDR3aa: CASSPQTSGRFTDTQYF

j_gene: TRBJ2-1
abundance: NA
v_gene: TRBV6-2/TRBV6-3
d_gene: TRBD2
CDR3nt: TGTGCCAGCAGTTCGTTACTAGCGGGAGGGAACAATGAGCAGTTCTTC
CDR3aa: CASSSLLAGGNNEQFF

j_gene: TRBJ1-3
abundance: NA
v_gene: TRBV5-1
d_gene: NA
CDR3nt: TGCGCCAGCAGCTTGGGATCGGGATACACCATATATTTT
CDR3aa: CASSLGSGYTIYF

j_gene: TRBJ2-2
abundance: once
v_gene: TRBV18
d_gene: NA
CDR3nt: TGTGCCAGCTCACCCGGGGAGGTGAACACCGGGGAGCTGTTTTTT
CDR3aa: CASSPGEVNTGELFF

j_gene: TRBJ2-7
abundance: many
v_gene: TRBV2
d_gene: NA
CDR3nt: TGTGCCAGCGACGGACTGGGTAGGGAGCAGTACTTC
CDR3aa: CASDGLGREQYF

j_gene: TRBJ1-2
abundance: NA
v_gene: TRBV6-5
d_gene: NA
CDR3nt: TGTGCCAGCAGTAGGCAGGGCCAAGGCTACACCTTC
CDR3aa: CASSRQGQGYTF

j_gene: TRBJ2-3
abundance: once
v_gene: TRBV30
d_gene: NA
CDR3nt: TGTGCCTGGAGTTCTATGACAGATACGCAGTATTTT
CDR3aa: CAWSSMTDTQYF

j_gene: TRBJ2-7
abundance: NA
v_gene: TRBV9
d_gene: TRBD2
CDR3nt: TGTGCCAGCGCCGAGGGGTTGCGGGAGGGCTACGAGCAGTACTTC
CDR3aa: CASAEGLREGYEQYF

j_gene: TRBJ2-7
abundance: few
v_gene: TRBV6-1
d_gene: NA
CDR3nt: TGTGCCAGCAGTGAAGCGCACGGAGGGTGGAACTACGAGCAGTACTTC
CDR3aa: CASSEAHGGWNYEQYF

j_gene: TRBJ2-7
abundance: NA
v_gene: TRBV11-3
d_gene: TRBD1
CDR3nt: TGTGCCAGCAGCTTAGGTTTTGGGACAGACTACGAGCAGTACTTC
CDR3aa: CASSLGFGTDYEQYF

j_gene: TRBJ2-7
abundance: NA
v_gene: TRBV5-6
d_gene: TRBD2
CDR3nt: TGTGCCAGCAGCTTGACTAGCGGGACCTACGAGCAGTACTTC
CDR3aa: CASSLTSGTYEQYF

j_gene: TRBJ2-5
abundance: NA
v_gene: TRBV5-6
d_gene: NA
CDR3nt: TGTGCCAGCAGCTTCCGGAATAGAGGGGGAGAGACCCAGTACTTC
CDR3aa: CASSFRNRGGETQYF

j_gene: TRBJ1-6
abundance: few
v_gene: TRBV30
d_gene: TRBD1
CDR3nt: TGTGCCTGTCTCAACCGGGGACAGGGCTACAATTCACCCCTCCACTTT
CDR3aa: CACLNRGQGYNSPLHF

j_gene: TRBJ2-2
abundance: NA
v_gene: TRBV27
d_gene: TRBD2
CDR3nt: TGTGCCAGCAACCTCGGGGGGGGCTACACCGGGGAGCTGTTTTTT
CDR3aa: CASNLGGGYTGELFF

j_gene: TRBJ2-1
abundance: NA
v_gene: TRBV19
d_gene: TRBD2
CDR3nt: TGTGCCAGTAGTACCGGGACTAGCGGGAGGATCGGATACAATGAGCAGTTCTTC
CDR3aa: CASSTGTSGRIGYNEQFF

j_gene: TRBJ1-1
abundance: NA
v_gene: TRBV29-1
d_gene: TRBD1
CDR3nt: TGCAGCGTCAAGACAGGGAGGACATTATCTTTCTTT
CDR3aa: CSVKTGRTLSFF

j_gene: TRBJ2-1
abundance: NA
v_gene: TRBV11-2
d_gene: TRBD2
CDR3nt: TGTGCCAGCAGCTTAGACGGCGGGAGGGCATCAAGCAATGAGCAGTTCTTC
CDR3aa: CASSLDGGRASSNEQFF

j_gene: TRBJ2-1
abundance: NA
v_gene: TRBV9
d_gene: TRBD2
CDR3nt: TGTGCCAGCAGCGTAGCTACAGGTGGCGGGAGCAATGAGCAGTTCTTC
CDR3aa: CASSVATGGGSNEQFF

j_gene: TRBJ1-1
abundance: NA
v_gene: TRBV30
d_gene: NA
CDR3nt: TGTGCCTGGTCGTCACTCGGGGGGCAGGGCACTGAAGCTTTCTTT
CDR3aa: CAWSSLGGQGTEAFF

j_gene: TRBJ2-3
abundance: NA
v_gene: TRBV7-3
d_gene: TRBD2
CDR3nt: TGTGCCAGCAGCTTGTGGCGGGAGGCCGCAGATACGCAGTATTTT
CDR3aa: CASSLWREAADTQYF

j_gene: TRBJ2-1
abundance: NA
v_gene: TRBV9
d_gene: TRBD2
CDR3nt: TGTGCCAGCAGCGTAACGGAAGCGGGAGCCGATAAGGAGCAGTTCTTC
CDR3aa: CASSVTEAGADKEQFF

j_gene: TRBJ1-5
abundance: NA
v_gene: TRBV19
d_gene: NA
CDR3nt: TGTGCCAGTAGTTCGACCGGGGGATTTAGCAATCAGCCCCAGCATTTT
CDR3aa: CASSSTGGFSNQPQHF

j_gene: TRBJ2-3
abundance: few
v_gene: TRBV5-6
d_gene: TRBD2
CDR3nt: TGTGCCACCCTAGCGGGAGGGAGCACAGATACGCAGTATTTT
CDR3aa: CATLAGGSTDTQYF

j_gene: TRBJ1-5
abundance: NA
v_gene: TRBV4-3
d_gene: TRBD1
CDR3nt: TGCGCCAGCAGCCAAGATTTAGGGACAGGGGGCGCGTTTTATCAGCCCCAGCATTTT
CDR3aa: CASSQDLGTGGAFYQPQHF

j_gene: TRBJ2-7
abundance: few
v_gene: TRBV5-6
d_gene: TRBD1
CDR3nt: TGTGCCAGCAGGAGGACCGGGACAGGGACCTACGAGCAGTACTTC
CDR3aa: CASRRTGTGTYEQYF

j_gene: TRBJ2-2
abundance: NA
v_gene: TRBV9
d_gene: NA
CDR3nt: TGTGCCAGCAGCGTTTCTAGGGGCACCGGGGAGCTGTTTTTT
CDR3aa: CASSVSRGTGELFF

j_gene: TRBJ1-5
abundance: NA
v_gene: TRBV28
d_gene: TRBD1
CDR3nt: TGTGCCAGCAGTTTTGGCCAGGGGGCGAATAGGGCCCAGCATTTT
CDR3aa: CASSFGQGANRAQHF

j_gene: TRBJ1-5
abundance: few
v_gene: TRBV6-1
d_gene: TRBD1
CDR3nt: TGTGCCAGCAGTGCCCCCGGAGGGGGCCTCAATCAGCCCCAGCATTTT
CDR3aa: CASSAPGGGLNQPQHF

j_gene: TRBJ1-5
abundance: NA
v_gene: TRBV6-2/TRBV6-3
d_gene: NA
CDR3nt: TGTGCCAGCAGTTACGGTACACAGACCTTTAGCAATCAGCCCCAGCATTTT
CDR3aa: CASSYGTQTFSNQPQHF

j_gene: TRBJ2-1
abundance: few
v_gene: TRBV3-1/TRBV3-2
d_gene: TRBD2
CDR3nt: TGTGCCAGCAGCCACTTCGTCCCGACTAGCGGTCTCTACAATGAGCAGTTCTTC
CDR3aa: CASSHFVPTSGLYNEQFF

j_gene: TRBJ1-4
abundance: NA
v_gene: TRBV4-1
d_gene: TRBD1
CDR3nt: TGCGCCAGCAGCCAAGGGGACAGGGTTGGGGAAAAACTGTTTTTT
CDR3aa: CASSQGDRVGEKLFF

j_gene: TRBJ2-3
abundance: NA
v_gene: TRBV5-1
d_gene: NA
CDR3nt: TGCGCCAGCAGCGCCCCGCAGGATACGCAGTATTTT
CDR3aa: CASSAPQDTQYF

j_gene: TRBJ2-3
abundance: NA
v_gene: TRBV5-1
d_gene: TRBD2
CDR3nt: TGCGCCAGCAGCTTGGGGGGACTAGCGGGCATGTATACGCAGTATTTT
CDR3aa: CASSLGGLAGMYTQYF

j_gene: TRBJ1-1
abundance: NA
v_gene: TRBV4-1
d_gene: TRBD1
CDR3nt: TGCGCCAGCAGCCCCCAGACAGGGCAAAACACTGAAGCTTTCTTT
CDR3aa: CASSPQTGQNTEAFF

j_gene: TRBJ2-1
abundance: NA
v_gene: TRBV5-6
d_gene: NA
CDR3nt: TGTGCCAGCAGCTTGGTGGGATTGGGGGCCGAGTACAATGAGCAGTTCTTC
CDR3aa: CASSLVGLGAEYNEQFF

j_gene: TRBJ2-5
abundance: NA
v_gene: TRBV3-1/TRBV3-2
d_gene: NA
CDR3nt: TGTGCCAGCAGCCCACAGGGTTGGGGGACCCAGTACTTC
CDR3aa: CASSPQGWGTQYF

j_gene: TRBJ1-1
abundance: NA
v_gene: TRBV18
d_gene: NA
CDR3nt: TGTGCCAGCTCACAACAGGGAGTGAACACTGAAGCTTTCTTT
CDR3aa: CASSQQGVNTEAFF

j_gene: TRBJ2-2
abundance: few
v_gene: TRBV24-1
d_gene: NA
CDR3nt: TGTGCCACGCCCCCTGAATGCCGGGGTTCGAACACCGGGGAGCTGTTTTTT
CDR3aa: CATPPECRGSNTGELFF

j_gene: TRBJ1-1
abundance: NA
v_gene: TRBV6-5
d_gene: NA
CDR3nt: TGTGCCATCCGGGGGAGATGGGGCACTGAAGCTTTCTTT
CDR3aa: CAIRGRWGTEAFF

j_gene: TRBJ1-1
abundance: NA
v_gene: TRBV2
d_gene: NA
CDR3nt: TGTGCCAGCATTTTAGAGACAGTCTCTGAAGCTTTCTTT
CDR3aa: CASILETVSEAFF

j_gene: TRBJ2-7
abundance: NA
v_gene: TRBV15
d_gene: NA
CDR3nt: TGTGCCACCAGCACCTTGGGGCGGCAGAACTACGAGCAGTACTTC
CDR3aa: CATSTLGRQNYEQYF